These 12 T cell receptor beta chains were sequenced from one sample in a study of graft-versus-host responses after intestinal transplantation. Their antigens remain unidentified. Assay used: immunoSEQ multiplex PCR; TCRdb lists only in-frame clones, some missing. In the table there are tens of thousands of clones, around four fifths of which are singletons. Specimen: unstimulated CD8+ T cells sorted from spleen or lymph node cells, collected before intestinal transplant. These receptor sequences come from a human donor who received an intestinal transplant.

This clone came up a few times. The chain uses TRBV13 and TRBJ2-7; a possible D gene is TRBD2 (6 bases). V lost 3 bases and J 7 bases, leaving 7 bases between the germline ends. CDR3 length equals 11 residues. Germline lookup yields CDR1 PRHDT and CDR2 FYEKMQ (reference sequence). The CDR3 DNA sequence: TGTGCCAGCAGCTTCGGGGGTGAGCAGTACTTC. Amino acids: CASSFGGEQYF.

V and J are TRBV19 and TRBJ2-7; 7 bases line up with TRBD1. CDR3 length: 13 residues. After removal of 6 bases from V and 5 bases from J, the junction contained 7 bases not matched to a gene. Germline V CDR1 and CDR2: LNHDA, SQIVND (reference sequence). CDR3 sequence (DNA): TGTGCCAGTAGCCCGACAGGGCACAACGAGCAGTACTTC. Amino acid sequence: CASSPTGHNEQYF.

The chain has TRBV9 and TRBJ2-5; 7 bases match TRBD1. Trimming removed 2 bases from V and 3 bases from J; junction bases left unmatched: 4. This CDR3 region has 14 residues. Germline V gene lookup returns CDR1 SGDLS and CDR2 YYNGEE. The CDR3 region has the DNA TGTGCCAGCAGCGTGCAAGGGGGCGAAGAGACCCAGTACTTC. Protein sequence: CASSVQGGEETQYF.

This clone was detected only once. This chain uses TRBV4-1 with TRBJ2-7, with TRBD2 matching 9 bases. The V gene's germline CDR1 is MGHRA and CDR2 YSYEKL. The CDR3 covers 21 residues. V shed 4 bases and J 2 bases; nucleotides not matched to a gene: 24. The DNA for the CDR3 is TGCGCCAGCAGCCGGCAAAGGGGGTGGGGCCCCAGCGGGGGGCCCCCCTACGAGCAGTACTTC. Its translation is CASSRQRGWGPSGGPPYEQYF.

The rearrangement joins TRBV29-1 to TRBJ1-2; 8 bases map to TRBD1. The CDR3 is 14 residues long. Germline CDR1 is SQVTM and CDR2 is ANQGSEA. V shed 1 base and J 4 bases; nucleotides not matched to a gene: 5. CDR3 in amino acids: CSVEATGALYGYTF. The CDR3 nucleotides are TGCAGCGTTGAAGCGACAGGGGCCCTCTATGGCTACACCTTC.

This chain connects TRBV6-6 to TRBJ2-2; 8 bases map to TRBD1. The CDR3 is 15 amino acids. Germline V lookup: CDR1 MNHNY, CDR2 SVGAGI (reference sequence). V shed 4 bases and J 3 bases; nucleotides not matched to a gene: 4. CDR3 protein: CASSLTGGHTGELFF. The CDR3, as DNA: TGTGCCAGCAGTTTAACAGGGGGGCACACCGGGGAGCTGTTTTTT.

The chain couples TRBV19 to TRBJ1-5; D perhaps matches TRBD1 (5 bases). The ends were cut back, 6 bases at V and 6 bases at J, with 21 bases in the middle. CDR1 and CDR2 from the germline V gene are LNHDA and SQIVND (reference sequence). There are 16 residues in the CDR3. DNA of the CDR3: TGTGCCAGTAGCGTCGAACCAGTAACAGGATGTCAGCCCCAGCATTTT. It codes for CASSVEPVTGCQPQHF.

Here the CDR3 reads CASSLWTSSYEQYF. In DNA form, the CDR3 reads TGTGCCAGCAGCTTATGGACTAGCTCCTACGAGCAGTACTTC. The chain employs TRBV13 and TRBJ2-7; TRBD2 matches at 7 bases. V lost 2 bases to trimming and J lost 0 bases; unmatched junction nucleotides: 1. CDR1 is PRHDT and CDR2 is FYEKMQ in the germline V gene (reference sequence). The CDR3 consists of 14 residues.

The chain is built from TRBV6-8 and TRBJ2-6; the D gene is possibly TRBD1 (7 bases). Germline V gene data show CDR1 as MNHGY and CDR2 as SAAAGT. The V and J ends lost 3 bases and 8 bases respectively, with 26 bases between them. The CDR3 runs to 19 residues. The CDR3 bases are TGTGCCAGCAGTTATACCAGGGGGGACAGCCCTCTCGGGACCAACGTCCTGACTTTC. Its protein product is CASSYTRGDSPLGTNVLTF.

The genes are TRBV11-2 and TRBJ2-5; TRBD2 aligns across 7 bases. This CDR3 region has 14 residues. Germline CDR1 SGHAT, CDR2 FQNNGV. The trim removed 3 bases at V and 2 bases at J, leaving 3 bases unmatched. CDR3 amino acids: CASSFQGLQETQYF. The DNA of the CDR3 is TGTGCCAGCAGCTTCCAGGGACTACAAGAGACCCAGTACTTC.

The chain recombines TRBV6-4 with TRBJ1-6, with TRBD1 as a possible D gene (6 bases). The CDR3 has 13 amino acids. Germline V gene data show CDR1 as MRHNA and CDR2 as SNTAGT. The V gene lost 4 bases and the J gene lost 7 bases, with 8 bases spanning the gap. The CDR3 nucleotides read TGTGCCAGCAGTGCAGGGGCGAATTCACCCCTCCACTTT. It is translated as CASSAGANSPLHF.

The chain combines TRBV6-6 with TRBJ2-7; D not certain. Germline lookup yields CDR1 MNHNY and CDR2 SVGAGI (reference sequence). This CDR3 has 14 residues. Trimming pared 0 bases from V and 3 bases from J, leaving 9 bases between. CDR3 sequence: CASSYSNAGYEQYF. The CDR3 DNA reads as TGTGCCAGCAGTTACTCGAATGCAGGCTACGAGCAGTACTTC.